The T cell receptor (beta chain) described here comes from a study of cytomegalovirus exposure and HLA in healthy donors. The CDR3 has 17 residues. Germline V CDR1 and CDR2: MNHNS, SASEGT. Trimming removed 2 bases from V and 4 bases from J, with 19 bases in between. PCR used 60 Vbeta primers and 13 Jbeta primers. Using immunoSEQ multiplex PCR, the repertoire was profiled, and TCRdb retains in-frame clones only, with some absent. Of around 220,000 clones in the sample, about 83% are singletons; the top ten hold over 1.1%. The TCR was taken from a girl aged 10 to 17 in good health and CMV-seronegative. The sequencing sample was made of PBMCs. The rearrangement joins TRBV6-1 to TRBJ2-3, with TRBD1 as a possible D gene (6 bases). The CDR3 is CASSESIPGVSPDTQYF. The CDR3 DNA sequence: TGTGCCAGCAGTGAATCAATTCCAGGGGTTAGTCCAGATACGCAGTATTTT.